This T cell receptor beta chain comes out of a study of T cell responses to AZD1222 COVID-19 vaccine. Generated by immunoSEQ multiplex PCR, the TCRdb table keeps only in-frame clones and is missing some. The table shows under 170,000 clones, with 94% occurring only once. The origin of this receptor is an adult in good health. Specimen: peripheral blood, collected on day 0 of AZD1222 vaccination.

CDR3 coding DNA: TGCGCCAGCAGCCAAGATGCTCTAACCTATTACACAGATACGCAGTATTTT. It specifies CASSQDALTYYTDTQYF. V gene TRBV4-1 combines with J gene TRBJ2-3, with D hard to call. Trimming removed 0 bases at V and 2 bases at J, with 15 bases between. Germline CDR1 is MGHRA and CDR2 is YSYEKL. This CDR3 contains 17 residues.